These 12 T cell receptor beta chains were all obtained from the same sample, sequenced in a study of CD4 T cells in relation to SARS-CoV-2 and coronaviruses (dated by TCRdb to about 2021). CD4+ T cells from unexposed donors were collected before the COVID-19 pandemic (2011-2018). After around 11 days of culture, CD4+ T cells were isolated with the EasySep CD4+ T cell isolation kit. No antigen has been identified for these receptors. The library was made by the immunoSEQ multiplex PCR assay. In its TCRdb copy, this immuneACCESS table keeps in-frame sequences only and misses some clones. Where compared with another copy, unresolved V genes explain less than half of these, and the others have no known cause. Here the sample has around 23,000 clones; more than 70% occur a single time. Of the sample, 9% to 15% is held by the ten largest clones. The sample comprised CD4+ T cells from PBMCs, cultured in vitro. These receptor sequences come from a human donor in good health.

The gene calls are TRBV9 and TRBJ1-6; D is unresolved. This CDR3 has 15 residues. Germline CDR1 is SGDLS and CDR2 is YYNGEE. The V end lost 4 bases, the J end lost 0 bases, and 8 bases lay between the germline ends. In nucleotides, the CDR3 is TGTGCCAGCAGCCCTACAAGCTCCTATAATTCACCCCTCCACTTT. This encodes CASSPTSSYNSPLHF. Using reference TRBV9 and TRBJ1-6 for the parts outside the CDR3, the full variable domain is DSGVTQTPKHLITATGQRVTLRCSPRSGDLSVYWYQQSLDQGLQFLIQYYNGEERAKGNILERFSAQQFPDLHSELNLSSLELGDSALYFCASSPTSSYNSPLHFGNGTRLTVT.

The rearrangement joins TRBV5-1 to TRBJ2-7; D not certain. Deletions cut 4 bases from V and 2 bases from J, with 19 bases between. Germline V gives CDR1 SGHRS, CDR2 YFSETQ. CDR3 length: 16 residues. The CDR3 loop reads CASSKLSGQPTYEQYF. The CDR3 region has the DNA TGCGCCAGCAGCAAACTAAGTGGGCAGCCGACCTACGAGCAGTACTTC.

The chain has TRBV11-2 and TRBJ2-5; D could derive from TRBD1 or TRBD2 (5 bases each). The V gene's germline CDR1 is SGHAT and CDR2 FQNNGV. Trimming took 0 bases from V and 5 from J, leaving 13 bases between them. The CDR3 contains 15 residues. CDR3 amino acids: CASSLDGAAVETQYF. CDR3 bases: TGTGCCAGCAGCTTAGACGGGGCGGCGGTGGAGACCCAGTACTTC.

The chain is built from TRBV24-1 and TRBJ2-6, with D perhaps TRBD2 (6 bases). The CDR3 contains 15 residues. V lost 10 bases and J 0 bases, leaving 12 bases between the germline ends. Germline V gene lookup returns CDR1 KGHDR and CDR2 SFDVKD. The CDR3 DNA is TGTGCCACTGGCGGGGCGTTCTCTGGGGCCAACGTCCTGACTTTC. Protein product: CATGGAFSGANVLTF.

This chain joins TRBV19 and TRBJ1-5; possible D gene TRBD1, 5 bases. V was clipped by 6 bases and J by 1 base, with 19 bases between them. The CDR3 spans 17 residues. CDR1 LNHDA and CDR2 SQIVND come from the germline V gene (reference sequence). CDR3: CASRMWAGGMSNQPQHF. CDR3 in DNA: TGTGCCAGTAGGATGTGGGCCGGGGGTATGAGCAATCAGCCCCAGCATTTT.

This chain joins TRBV5-5 and TRBJ2-3; the D is unclear. The V end lost 0 bases, the J end lost 4 bases, and 12 bases lay between the germline ends. Germline-derived CDR1 and CDR2 are SGHKS and YYEKEE (reference sequence). This CDR3 comprises 15 residues. The CDR3 DNA follows: TGTGCCAGCAGCTTGGAAGCTGGTTGGGCAGATACGCAGTATTTT. Protein: CASSLEAGWADTQYF.

The gene calls are TRBV7-2 and TRBJ2-2; no clear D gene. CDR3 size: 13 residues. Germline CDR1 is SGHTA and CDR2 is FQGNSA. With 1 base removed from V and 5 bases from J, the gap between germline ends came to 5 bases. CDR3 bases: TGTGCCAGCAGCTTAGGTGGGACCGGGGAGCTGTTTTTT. It specifies CASSLGGTGELFF.

The chain employs TRBV19 and TRBJ2-1; D is uncertain. This CDR3 spans 12 amino acids. Trimming stripped 3 bases from V and 3 bases from J, with 3 bases between. Germline V lookup: CDR1 LNHDA, CDR2 SQIVND (reference sequence). The CDR3 here is CASSMIYNEQFF. The CDR3 DNA reads as TGTGCCAGTAGTATGATCTACAATGAGCAGTTCTTC.

The chain has TRBV12-3 or TRBV12-4 and TRBJ1-1; 9 bases agree with TRBD1. V lost 7 bases, J lost 4 bases, and 1 base stayed unmatched. This CDR3 has 12 residues. The CDR3 protein is CASKGQGTEAFF. The CDR3 DNA sequence: TGTGCCAGCAAGGGACAGGGCACTGAAGCTTTCTTT.

A few counts support this clone. CDR3 residues: CAWSVLSTVSGNTIYF. The CDR3 bases are TGTGCCTGGAGTGTACTATCGACCGTCTCTGGAAACACCATATATTTT. This chain uses TRBV30 with TRBJ1-3; D is ambiguous. The germline gives CDR1 GTSNPN, CDR2 SVGIG (reference sequence). Deletions cut 0 bases from V and 0 bases from J, with 12 bases between. The CDR3 loop spans 16 amino acids.

CDR3 coding DNA: TGTGCCAGCAGCTTTGGGACAGGGGGTCGCGGGCCCCAGCATTTT. Translating it yields CASSFGTGGRGPQHF. The chain recombines TRBV7-2 with TRBJ1-5; 11 bases agree with TRBD1. The CDR3 is 15 residues long. The J segment lost 9 bases and the V segment lost 3 bases, leaving 7 bases of the junction unmatched. Germline CDR1 reads SGHTA; CDR2 reads FQGNSA.

V gene TRBV11-2 combines with J gene TRBJ1-4, with 7 bases matching TRBD1. The germline V gene has CDR1 SGHAT and CDR2 FQNNGV. The junction had 10 bases not matched to a gene; V was cut back by 5 bases and J by 1 base. The CDR3 has 17 amino acids. CDR3 nucleotides: TGTGCCAGCAGCCTCCGGAGGGGGCAGGGAACTAATGAAAAACTGTTTTTT. Protein product: CASSLRRGQGTNEKLFF.